The present TCR beta chain was sequenced within a study of identical twins (dated by TCRdb to 2016 to 2017). In terms of the full investigation: To test whether fetal clonotypes persist, the study used deep sequencing on TCR alpha and beta repertoires from monozygotic twins, unrelated adults of various ages, and cord blood. Replicate twin experiments were performed at different times using different library preparation protocols to rule out contamination. Broader findings and caveats from the paper: Fewer insertions were carried by abundant cord blood beta clonotypes, a similar but weaker trend appeared in young adult naive repertoires, and no such trend appeared in memory repertoires. Invariant T cells such as MAIT and iNKT could partly confound zero-insertion analyses, though diverse VJ usage argued against this for most clonotypes. Compared with coincidental sharing between unrelated individuals, out-of-frame TCR alpha sequences shared between twins showed an excess of sequences with low generation probability. In monozygotic twins, recombination models systematically underestimated out-of-frame TCR alpha sharing, but the models matched the sharing seen between unrelated individuals. The excess sharing between twins in beta out-of-frame sequences was weaker because fewer shared sequences reduced the signal-to-noise ratio. Because the same donors could not be followed over many years, conclusions were based on cross-sectional statistical analysis.

Library generation was performed with 5' RACE. Sequencing took place on an Illumina HiSeq 2000. Template switching introduced a universal primer binding site; the final cDNA contained a unique molecular identifier, enabling accurate counting of TCR cDNA molecules. Specific primers in the conserved constant-segment region were used to synthesize first-strand cDNA for the TCR alpha and beta chains. To control for contamination, each cDNA library was double barcoded with a SMART-Mk sample barcode plus Illumina barcodes. TruSeq adapter sequences and Illumina sample barcodes were added in two successive PCR steps. The TCR alpha and beta cDNA libraries were sequenced on the Illumina HiSeq platform using custom primers. As for how the authors treated the data: Raw reads were processed with MiGEC to extract unique molecular identifiers, and MiXCR was used to determine CDR3 positions. Recombination models were inferred per individual with the repgenHMM and IGoR tools using an EM algorithm. The analysis of shared clonotypes was done with the tcR package in R, with sharing normalized by the product of cloneset sizes. To study raw recombination free of thymic and clonal selection effects, out-of-frame nonproductive sequences were analyzed. The public reads were reprocessed in TCRdb via fastp at Q25 and MiXCR, keeping in-frame beta chains. Every distinct CDR3 protein forms one entry, paired with its most common genes and DNA. The V and J calls and clone size come from TCRdb's table, not from the authors' own analysis. This sample holds hundreds of thousands of distinct CDR3 sequences; about 20% were observed only once. The ten largest clones take up 10% to 15% of the sample.

The cysteine opens and the phenylalanine closes a CDR3 of 15 amino acids. The retained sequence is limited to the CDR3, 45 bases, with the frame set at the first base. As encoded in the germline V gene, CDR1 is MDHEN while CDR2 is SYDVKM. The trim is 2 bases for V and 3 bases for J, with a gap of 10 bases between the germline ends. Only healthy Caucasian donors were included. The twin cohort comprised three pairs of female monozygotic twins, all aged about 18 to 29 years. Peripheral blood mononuclear cells were used as the source from which RNA for TCR libraries was isolated. On this clonotype itself: It has no known antigen specificity. It has no much larger one-base neighbor in the sample; base qualities were not kept.

The data also belong to a second study, concerning T cells expressing NK-cell markers. As described in the second report: In sorted CD3+CD56+NKG2C+, CD3+CD56+NKG2C- and CD3+CD56-NKG2C+ T-cell subsets from 7 to 9 donors, TCR beta-chain repertoires were profiled. Seven of the eight sequenced donors were HCMV-seropositive and one was HCMV-seronegative. In several experiments an anti-gammadeltaTCR antibody was added to restrict sorting to alphabetaTCR-expressing T cells. For five or six donors, the dominant CD3+CD56+NKG2C+ clonotypes were among the top 10 CD8+ clonotypes and accounted for roughly 1.0-7.5% of CD8+ T cells. Those dominant clonotypes were again the most abundant among CD3+CD56-NKG2C+ cells in a few donors, at about 25-65%. Whether the expanded NKG2C-expressing T cell clones were specific for HCMV antigens remained unclear. The study sequenced eight donors, all healthy volunteers chosen at random: three men and five women. HCMV serostatus was determined by detecting HCMV-specific IgG in serum with a commercial ELISA kit. For six donors, unsorted PBMC were also used to sequence bulk peripheral blood T-cell repertoires. MIGEC was used to demultiplex reads and group reads by UMI, and MiTCR was used to assemble and quantify clonotypes. To remove erroneous sequences, TCR cDNA sequences were retained only when supported by two or more reads. Downstream repertoire analysis used the tcR package, and clonotypes were matched across fractions by CDR3 nucleotide sequence plus V segment. VDJmatch was used to annotate antigen specificity against VDJdb, with one amino acid substitution allowed in CDR3.

The specimen was PBMCs. The TCR originated in a woman under 30 in good health. The rearranged segments are TRBV28 and TRBJ2-2, and the D gene may be TRBD2, 6 bases matching. The DNA sequence is TGTGCCAGCAGTTTAGGGGGGACCGACACCGGGGAGCTGTTTTTT. Translation gives CASSLGGTDTGELFF.